This is a list of T cell receptor beta chains from one sample in a study of graft-versus-host responses after intestinal transplantation. Clones were sequenced by immunoSEQ multiplex PCR, and TCRdb holds only the in-frame ones, with some missing. The sample has approximately 70,000 clones; just under 95% are singletons. Source: bone marrow, taken approximately 740 days after intestinal transplantation. These TCRs come from a human patient who received an intestinal transplant, so some T cells may come from the graft donor. CDR3s include the opening cysteine and the closing phenylalanine or tryptophan. Each record gives: clone size, J gene, V gene, D gene, CDR3 DNA, CDR3 protein. D genes are given only for firm matches. Clone size appears in some rows only: once, few, many, or a class for an expanded clone.

size: .
J: TRBJ1-1
V: TRBV28
D: .
DNA: TGTGCCAGCAGCACCCCTTGGGGGGCTATTGAAGCTTTCTTT
CDR3: CASSTPWGAIEAFF

size: .
J: TRBJ2-7
V: TRBV4-1
D: .
DNA: TGCGCCAGCAGCCAAGATGCAGGGGACGAGCAGTACTTC
CDR3: CASSQDAGDEQYF

size: .
J: TRBJ1-2
V: TRBV5-6
D: TRBD1
DNA: TGTGCCAGCAGCATCCGGACAGGGCTTAACCTCTTCTTC
CDR3: CASSIRTGLNLFF

size: .
J: TRBJ1-2
V: TRBV7-9
D: .
DNA: TGTGCCAGCAGCCCCCCCACCGTGGGGAATGGCTACACCTTC
CDR3: CASSPPTVGNGYTF

size: .
J: TRBJ2-7
V: TRBV6-1
D: TRBD2
DNA: TGTGCCCGGGGTCGGGGGACTAGCGGGGGGTACGAGCAGTACTTC
CDR3: CARGRGTSGGYEQYF

size: .
J: TRBJ1-6
V: TRBV6-1
D: .
DNA: TGTGCCAGCAGTGAAAACTTGTCTAATTCGGGTCTCCACTTT
CDR3: CASSENLSNSGLHF

size: once
J: TRBJ1-2
V: TRBV27
D: TRBD1
DNA: TGTGCCAGCAGTTTACGCCGGGACAGGGGTGGCTACACCTTC
CDR3: CASSLRRDRGGYTF

size: once
J: TRBJ2-7
V: TRBV2
D: .
DNA: TGTGCCAGCAGTGATTCGAATAGGTCCTACGAGCAGTACTTC
CDR3: CASSDSNRSYEQYF

size: .
J: TRBJ2-7
V: TRBV5-1
D: .
DNA: TGCGCCAGCACCGAAACCGGATCGATCTCCTACGAGCAGTACTTC
CDR3: CASTETGSISYEQYF

size: .
J: TRBJ1-1
V: TRBV6-5
D: .
DNA: TGTGCCAGCAGTTACCAAGCTAACACTGAAGCTTTCTTT
CDR3: CASSYQANTEAFF

size: .
J: TRBJ2-7
V: TRBV7-2
D: .
DNA: TGTGCCAGCAGCTTAGCAAGGGGTTACGAGCAGTACTTC
CDR3: CASSLARGYEQYF

size: .
J: TRBJ2-5
V: TRBV7-7
D: .
DNA: .
CDR3: CASSFAPAGETQYF

size: .
J: TRBJ2-7
V: TRBV7-9
D: TRBD2
DNA: TGTGCCAGCAGCTTGGAAACTAGCGGGGGTCCCTACGAGCAGTACTTC
CDR3: CASSLETSGGPYEQYF

size: few
J: TRBJ1-5
V: TRBV4-1
D: .
DNA: TGCGCCAGCAGCCAAGCCGGGAATCAGCCCCAGCATTTT
CDR3: CASSQAGNQPQHF

size: once
J: TRBJ2-7
V: TRBV6-4
D: TRBD2
DNA: TGTGCCAGCAGTAGATCACTAGCGGGAACCTACGAGCAGTACTTC
CDR3: CASSRSLAGTYEQYF

size: .
J: TRBJ2-7
V: TRBV7-3
D: .
DNA: TGTGCCAGCAGCTTACTCCCCCAAGCTCAGCAGTACTTC
CDR3: CASSLLPQAQQYF

size: .
J: TRBJ2-2
V: TRBV30
D: .
DNA: TGTGCCTGGAACGAGAACACCGGGGAGCTGTTTTTT
CDR3: CAWNENTGELFF

size: .
J: TRBJ2-7
V: TRBV2
D: TRBD2
DNA: TGTGCCACGCTTTACGAGAGGACTAGCGGGTACGAGCAGTACTTC
CDR3: CATLYERTSGYEQYF

size: .
J: TRBJ1-1
V: TRBV28
D: .
DNA: TGTGCCAGCAGTTTCCCCCGGGGATCGGGTATTAGGACTGAAGCTTTCTTT
CDR3: CASSFPRGSGIRTEAFF

size: .
J: TRBJ1-5
V: TRBV7-2
D: TRBD1
DNA: TGTGCCAGCAGCTTAGCGGACAGGCCGCGAGGGGCCCAGCATTTT
CDR3: CASSLADRPRGAQHF

size: .
J: TRBJ2-3
V: TRBV7-2
D: .
DNA: TGTGCCAGCAGCTACTATACAGATACGCAGTATTTT
CDR3: CASSYYTDTQYF

size: .
J: TRBJ1-6
V: TRBV9
D: .
DNA: TGTGCCAGCAGCGTAGGTCCATCACCCCTCCACTTT
CDR3: CASSVGPSPLHF

size: .
J: TRBJ2-2
V: TRBV5-5
D: .
DNA: TGTGCCAGCAGCTTAGATGGGGGCCCAGGGCCCACCGGGGAGCTGTTTTTT
CDR3: CASSLDGGPGPTGELFF

size: .
J: TRBJ2-1
V: TRBV27
D: .
DNA: TGTGCCAGCGGATCAGCCGGGCGTAGCTCCTACAATGAGCAGTTCTTC
CDR3: CASGSAGRSSYNEQFF

size: .
J: TRBJ1-1
V: TRBV5-1
D: .
DNA: TGCGCCAGCAGCTTGGACCTTCTGGATACAAAGCCGAACACTGAAGCTTTCTTT
CDR3: CASSLDLLDTKPNTEAFF

size: .
J: TRBJ1-2
V: TRBV7-9
D: TRBD1
DNA: TGTGCCAGCAGCACGTCGACAGGGCCGGCCTATGGCTACACCTTC
CDR3: CASSTSTGPAYGYTF

size: .
J: TRBJ1-4
V: TRBV9
D: TRBD1
DNA: TGTGCCAGCAGCGTAGCAGGGGGGGCGTCCGGTGAAAAACTGTTTTTT
CDR3: CASSVAGGASGEKLFF

size: .
J: TRBJ1-1
V: TRBV7-9
D: .
DNA: TGTGCCAGCAGCTTAGGGGCAGCGAACACTGAAGCTTTCTTT
CDR3: CASSLGAANTEAFF

size: .
J: TRBJ1-4
V: TRBV18
D: TRBD1
DNA: TGTGCCAGCTCACCTAATCTCTTGGACAGGGGAGAAGAAAAACTGTTTTTT
CDR3: CASSPNLLDRGEEKLFF

size: .
J: TRBJ2-7
V: TRBV29-1
D: .
DNA: TGCAGCGTTGAAGATCACGAGGTGCAGTACTTC
CDR3: CSVEDHEVQYF

size: .
J: TRBJ2-3
V: TRBV9
D: .
DNA: TGTGCCAGCAGCGTATTTGGGGGGAGCACAGATACGCAGTATTTT
CDR3: CASSVFGGSTDTQYF

size: .
J: TRBJ2-5
V: TRBV5-1
D: .
DNA: TGCGCCAGCAGCAAGTTCTCTAGAGGGCAAGAGACCCAGTACTTC
CDR3: CASSKFSRGQETQYF

size: .
J: TRBJ2-7
V: TRBV30
D: .
DNA: TGTGCCTGGAGCGGGGCCTACGAGCAGTACTTC
CDR3: CAWSGAYEQYF

size: .
J: TRBJ2-7
V: TRBV6-5
D: TRBD1
DNA: TGTGCCAGCAGTCTGCTTGCCGGGACAGGGACCGAGCAGTACTTC
CDR3: CASSLLAGTGTEQYF

size: .
J: TRBJ1-2
V: TRBV4-1
D: .
DNA: TGCGCCAGCAGCCAAGATTTACAGGCAGACGGTTATGGCTACACCTTC
CDR3: CASSQDLQADGYGYTF

size: .
J: TRBJ2-7
V: TRBV6-1
D: TRBD1
DNA: TGTGCCAGCAGGTATTCACAGGGGGGCTCCTACGAGCAGTACTTC
CDR3: CASRYSQGGSYEQYF

size: .
J: TRBJ1-1
V: TRBV7-9
D: .
DNA: TGTGCCAGCAGCTGGACAGTTTCCATGAACACTGAAGCTTTCTTT
CDR3: CASSWTVSMNTEAFF

size: .
J: TRBJ2-7
V: TRBV6-1
D: TRBD2
DNA: TGTGCCAGCAGTGAAGTGAGCGGGAGCGGCTACGAGCAGTACTTC
CDR3: CASSEVSGSGYEQYF

size: .
J: TRBJ2-3
V: TRBV7-9
D: .
DNA: TGTGCCAGCAGCTTAAAAGACACAGATACGCAGTATTTT
CDR3: CASSLKDTDTQYF

size: .
J: TRBJ2-3
V: TRBV5-4
D: TRBD2
DNA: TGTGCCAGCAGCCTTATCCTACGACTAGCGGGCGGCACAGATACGCAGTATTTT
CDR3: CASSLILRLAGGTDTQYF

size: .
J: TRBJ2-3
V: TRBV1
D: .
DNA: TGCACCAGCAGCCAGGGGGGGGTATCAGATACGCAGTATTTT
CDR3: CTSSQGGVSDTQYF

size: .
J: TRBJ2-2
V: TRBV7-6
D: .
DNA: TGTGCCAGCAGCCGTATTGCGACTAGTTGGTCGGACACCGGGGAGCTGTTTTTT
CDR3: CASSRIATSWSDTGELFF

size: few
J: TRBJ1-1
V: TRBV19
D: .
DNA: TGTGCCAGTAGTATAGGAGATGGCATTACGGAAGCTTTCTTT
CDR3: CASSIGDGITEAFF

size: .
J: TRBJ1-1
V: TRBV9
D: .
DNA: TGTGCCAGCAGCGTGGGGGACACTGAAGCTTTCTTT
CDR3: CASSVGDTEAFF

size: .
J: TRBJ1-1
V: TRBV30
D: TRBD1
DNA: TGTGCCTGGAGTTCCCCAGGGGGCTCAGAAAATGAAGCTTTCTTT
CDR3: CAWSSPGGSENEAFF

size: .
J: TRBJ1-1
V: TRBV19
D: .
DNA: TGTGCCAGTAGTATTCTCGGAAGCAACACTGAAGCTTTCTTT
CDR3: CASSILGSNTEAFF

size: few
J: TRBJ1-1
V: TRBV2
D: .
DNA: TGTGCCAGCAGTGCTGCTACAGGGACCGATGAAGCTTTCTTT
CDR3: CASSAATGTDEAFF

size: few
J: TRBJ2-7
V: TRBV30
D: .
DNA: TGTGCCTGGAGTGATGGTCAGGTTGACGAGCAGTACTTC
CDR3: CAWSDGQVDEQYF